The sequence of this T cell receptor beta chain was determined in a study of identical twins. Note on this clonotype: Its antigen is not known.

In TCRdb, the 5' RACE reads were re-called with MiXCR into one record per CDR3 protein. The sample has 1.5 million to 2 million distinct CDR3 sequences, about 30% seen once. Findings of the study overall: Zero-insertion analyses were open to partial confounding by invariant MAIT and iNKT cells. Out-of-frame alpha sequences shared by twins showed excess low generation probability. Interpretation of the results relied on cross-sectional statistical analysis and not on following the same donors. Cord blood's abundant beta clonotypes had fewer insertions, unlike memory repertoires.

The CDR3 is made up of 13 amino acids. The germline V gene encodes CDR1 SNHLY and CDR2 FYNNEI. This chain uses TRBV2 with TRBJ1-2, with D possibly matching TRBD1 (5 bases). Sequencing was done on a sample of cord blood. The TCR was taken from a newborn girl in good health. The CDR3 nucleotides read TGTGTGAGACAGTCCCCGTCTAACTATGGCTACACCTTC. Residues: CVRQSPSNYGYTF.